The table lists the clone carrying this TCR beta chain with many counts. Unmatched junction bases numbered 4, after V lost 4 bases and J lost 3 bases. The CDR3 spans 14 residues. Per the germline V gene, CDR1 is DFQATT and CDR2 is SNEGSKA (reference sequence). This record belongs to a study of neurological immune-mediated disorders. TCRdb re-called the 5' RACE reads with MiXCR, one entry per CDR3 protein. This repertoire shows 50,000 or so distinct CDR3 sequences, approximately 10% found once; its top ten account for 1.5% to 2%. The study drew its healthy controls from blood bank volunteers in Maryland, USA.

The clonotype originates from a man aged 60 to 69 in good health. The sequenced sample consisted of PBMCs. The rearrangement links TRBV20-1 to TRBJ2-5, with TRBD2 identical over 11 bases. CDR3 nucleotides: TGCAGTGCTATTTTAGCGGGGGGGAAAGAGACCCAGTACTTC. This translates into CSAILAGGKETQYF.